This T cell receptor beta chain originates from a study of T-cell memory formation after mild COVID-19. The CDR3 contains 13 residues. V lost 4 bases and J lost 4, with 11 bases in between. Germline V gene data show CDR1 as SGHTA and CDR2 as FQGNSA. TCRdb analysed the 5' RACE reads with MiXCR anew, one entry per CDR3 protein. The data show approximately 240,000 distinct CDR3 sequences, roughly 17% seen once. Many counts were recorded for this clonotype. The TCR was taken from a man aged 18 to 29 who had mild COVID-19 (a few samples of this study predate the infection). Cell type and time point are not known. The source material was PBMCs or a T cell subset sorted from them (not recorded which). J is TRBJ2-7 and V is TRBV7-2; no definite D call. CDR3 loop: CASSSQDGYEQYV. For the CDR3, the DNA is TGTGCCAGCAGCTCGCAGGACGGGTACGAGCAGTACGTC.